Described below is a single T cell receptor (beta chain) sequence and its context. Its cognate antigen is unknown. These data belong to a study of CD8 T cell repertoires and HIV-1 epitope variants. CDR1 is LNHDA and CDR2 is SQIVND in the germline V gene (reference sequence). This CDR3 contains 13 residues. The V gene lost 1 base and the J gene lost 4 bases, with 6 bases spanning the gap. Sequencing used immunoSEQ multiplex PCR; TCRdb keeps in-frame clones, though not all of them. The table lists 5,500 to 7,000 clones, less than 70% of them singletons. The J gene is TRBJ2-3, the V gene TRBV19; D tentatively reads TRBD1 or TRBD2 (5 bases each). The sequenced sample consisted of cultured CD8+ T cells derived from PBMCs. The receptor's source is a male donor with HIV. CDR3 region: CASSIVGADTQYF. As DNA, the CDR3 is TGTGCCAGTAGTATAGTGGGGGCAGATACGCAGTATTTT.